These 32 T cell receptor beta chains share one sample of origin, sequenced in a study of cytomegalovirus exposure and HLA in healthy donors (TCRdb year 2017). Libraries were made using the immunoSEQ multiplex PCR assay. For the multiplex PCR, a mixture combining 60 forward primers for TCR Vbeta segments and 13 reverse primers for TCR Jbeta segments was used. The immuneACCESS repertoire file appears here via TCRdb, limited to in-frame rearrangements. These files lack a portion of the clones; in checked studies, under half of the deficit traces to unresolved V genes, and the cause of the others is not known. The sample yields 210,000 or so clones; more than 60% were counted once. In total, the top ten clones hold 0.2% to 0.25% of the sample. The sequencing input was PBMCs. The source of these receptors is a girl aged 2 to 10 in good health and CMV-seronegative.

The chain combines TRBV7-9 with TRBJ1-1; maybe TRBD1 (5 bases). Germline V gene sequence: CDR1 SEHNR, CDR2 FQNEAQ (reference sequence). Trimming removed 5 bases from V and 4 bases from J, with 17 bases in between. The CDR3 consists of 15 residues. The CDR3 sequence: CASSAGGMRSTEAFF. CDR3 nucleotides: TGTGCCAGCAGCGCCGGGGGGATGAGGAGCACTGAAGCTTTCTTT. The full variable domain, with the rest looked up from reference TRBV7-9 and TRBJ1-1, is DTGVSQNPRHKITKRGQNVTFRCDPISEHNRLYWYRQTLGQGPEFLTYFQNEAQLEKSRLLSDRFSAERPKGSFSTLEIQRTEQGDSAMYLCASSAGGMRSTEAFFGQGTRLTVV.

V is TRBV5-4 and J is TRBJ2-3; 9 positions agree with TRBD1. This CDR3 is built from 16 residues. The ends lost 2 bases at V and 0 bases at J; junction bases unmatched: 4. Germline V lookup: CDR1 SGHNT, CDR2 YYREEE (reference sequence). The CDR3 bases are TGTGCCAGCAGCTTAGTGACAGGGGGTAGCACAGATACGCAGTATTTT. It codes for CASSLVTGGSTDTQYF.

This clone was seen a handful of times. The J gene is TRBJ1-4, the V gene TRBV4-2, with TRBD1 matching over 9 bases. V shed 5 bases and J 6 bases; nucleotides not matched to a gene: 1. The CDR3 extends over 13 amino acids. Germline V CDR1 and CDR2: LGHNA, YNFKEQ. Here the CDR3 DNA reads TGTGCCAGCAGCGGGGACAGGGATGAAAAACTGTTTTTT. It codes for CASSGDRDEKLFF.

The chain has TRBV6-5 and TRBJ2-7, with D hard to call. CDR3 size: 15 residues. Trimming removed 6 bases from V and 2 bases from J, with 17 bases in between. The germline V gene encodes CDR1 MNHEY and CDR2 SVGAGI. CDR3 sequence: CASRQISGRTYEQYF. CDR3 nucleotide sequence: TGTGCCAGCAGACAAATCTCAGGCAGGACCTACGAGCAGTACTTC.

The CDR3 bases are TGTGCCAGTAGTTCCGGGGACAGAAGGACTGAAGCTTTCTTT. It yields the protein CASSSGDRRTEAFF. The chain recombines TRBV19 with TRBJ1-1; 7 bases fit TRBD1. Germline lookup yields CDR1 LNHDA and CDR2 SQIVND (reference sequence). The trim removed 5 bases at V and 5 bases at J, leaving 8 bases unmatched. CDR3 size: 14 residues.

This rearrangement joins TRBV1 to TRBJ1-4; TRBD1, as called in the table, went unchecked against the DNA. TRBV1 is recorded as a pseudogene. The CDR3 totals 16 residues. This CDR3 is CTSSRRRVRTNEKLFF. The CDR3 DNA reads TGCACCAGCAGCCGTCGCAGGGTGAGGACTAATGAAAAACTGTTTTTT.

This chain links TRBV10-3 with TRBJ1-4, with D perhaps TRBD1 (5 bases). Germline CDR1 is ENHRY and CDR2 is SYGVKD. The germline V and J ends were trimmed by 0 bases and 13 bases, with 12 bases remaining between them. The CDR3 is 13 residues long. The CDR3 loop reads CAISESPGTTLFF. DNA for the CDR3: TGTGCCATCAGTGAGTCCCCCGGGACTACACTGTTTTTT.

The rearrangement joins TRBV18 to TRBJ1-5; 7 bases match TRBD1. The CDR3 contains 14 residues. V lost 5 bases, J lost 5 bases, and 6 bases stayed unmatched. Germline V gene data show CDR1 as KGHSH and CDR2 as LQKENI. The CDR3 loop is CASSSEGADQPQHF. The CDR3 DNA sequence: TGTGCCAGCTCATCTGAGGGGGCGGATCAGCCCCAGCATTTT.

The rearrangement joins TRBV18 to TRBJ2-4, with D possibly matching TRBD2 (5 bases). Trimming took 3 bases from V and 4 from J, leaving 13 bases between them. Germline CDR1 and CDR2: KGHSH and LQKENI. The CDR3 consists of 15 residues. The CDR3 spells CASSPPSRGKNIQYF. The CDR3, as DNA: TGTGCCAGCTCACCCCCTTCTAGAGGGAAAAACATTCAGTACTTC.

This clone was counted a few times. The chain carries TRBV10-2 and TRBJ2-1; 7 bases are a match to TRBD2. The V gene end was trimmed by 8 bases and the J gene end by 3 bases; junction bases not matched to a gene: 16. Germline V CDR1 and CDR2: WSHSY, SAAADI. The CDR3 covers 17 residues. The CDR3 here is CASQLNALADNYNEQFF. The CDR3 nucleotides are TGCGCCAGCCAGTTAAATGCGCTAGCGGATAACTACAATGAGCAGTTCTTC.

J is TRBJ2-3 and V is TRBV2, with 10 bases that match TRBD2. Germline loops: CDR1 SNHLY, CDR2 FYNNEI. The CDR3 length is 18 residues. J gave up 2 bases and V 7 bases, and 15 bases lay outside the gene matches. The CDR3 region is CASNLLIPSGGITDTQYF. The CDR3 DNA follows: TGTGCCAGCAACCTCCTGATCCCTAGCGGGGGAATCACAGATACGCAGTATTTT.

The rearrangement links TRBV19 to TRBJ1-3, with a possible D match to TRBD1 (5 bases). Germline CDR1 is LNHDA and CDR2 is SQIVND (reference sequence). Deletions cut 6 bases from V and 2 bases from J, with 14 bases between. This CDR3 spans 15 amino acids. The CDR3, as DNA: TGTGCCAGTAGAGACAGCCAAGGAACTGGAAACACCATATATTTT. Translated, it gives CASRDSQGTGNTIYF. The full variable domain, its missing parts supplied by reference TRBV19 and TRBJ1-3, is DGGITQSPKYLFRKEGQNVTLSCEQNLNHDAMYWYRQDPGQGLRLIYYSQIVNDFQKGDIAEGYSVSREKKESFPLTVTSAQKNPTAFYLCASRDSQGTGNTIYFGEGSWLTVV.

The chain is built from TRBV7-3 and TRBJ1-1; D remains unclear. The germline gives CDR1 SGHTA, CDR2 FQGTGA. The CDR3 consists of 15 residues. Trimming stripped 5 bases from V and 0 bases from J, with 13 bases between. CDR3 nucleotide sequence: TGTGCCAGCAGCCCCAGAGGGAATATGAACACTGAAGCTTTCTTT. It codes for CASSPRGNMNTEAFF.

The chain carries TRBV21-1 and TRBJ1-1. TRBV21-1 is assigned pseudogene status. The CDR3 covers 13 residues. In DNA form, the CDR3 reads TGTGCCAGCAGCAACCCCTGGAACACTGAAGCTTTCTTT. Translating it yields CASSNPWNTEAFF.

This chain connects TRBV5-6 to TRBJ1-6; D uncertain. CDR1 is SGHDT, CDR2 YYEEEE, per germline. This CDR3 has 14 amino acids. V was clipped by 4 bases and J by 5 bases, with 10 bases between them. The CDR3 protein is CASSLISNNSPLHF. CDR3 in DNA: TGTGCCAGCAGCCTTATAAGCAATAATTCACCCCTCCACTTT.

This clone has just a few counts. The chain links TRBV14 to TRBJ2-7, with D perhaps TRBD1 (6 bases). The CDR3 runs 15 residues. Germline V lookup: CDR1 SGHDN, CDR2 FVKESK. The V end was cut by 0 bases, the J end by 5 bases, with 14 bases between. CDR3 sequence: CASSQEGGGGHEQYF. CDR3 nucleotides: TGTGCCAGCAGCCAAGAAGGGGGTGGGGGCCACGAGCAGTACTTC.

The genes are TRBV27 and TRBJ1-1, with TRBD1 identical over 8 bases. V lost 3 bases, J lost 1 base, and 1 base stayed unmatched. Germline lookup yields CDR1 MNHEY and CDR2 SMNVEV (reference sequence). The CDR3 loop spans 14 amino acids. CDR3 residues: CASSLTGANTEAFF. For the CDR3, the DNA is TGTGCCAGCAGTTTGACAGGGGCGAACACTGAAGCTTTCTTT.

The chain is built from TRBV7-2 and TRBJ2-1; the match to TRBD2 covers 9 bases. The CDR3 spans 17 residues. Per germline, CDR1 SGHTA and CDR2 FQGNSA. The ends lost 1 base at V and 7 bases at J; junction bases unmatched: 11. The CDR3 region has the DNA TGTGCCAGCAGCTTAGAATCTAGCGGGGCGTCGAGGAATGAGCAGTTCTTC. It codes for CASSLESSGASRNEQFF.

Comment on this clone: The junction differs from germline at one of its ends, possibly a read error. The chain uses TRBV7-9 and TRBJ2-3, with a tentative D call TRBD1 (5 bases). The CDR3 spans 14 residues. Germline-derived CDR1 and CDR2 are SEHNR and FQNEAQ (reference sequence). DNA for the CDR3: TGTGCCAGCAGCTTAGGACAGCGCACCGATACGCAGTATTTT. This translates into CASSLGQRTDTQYF.

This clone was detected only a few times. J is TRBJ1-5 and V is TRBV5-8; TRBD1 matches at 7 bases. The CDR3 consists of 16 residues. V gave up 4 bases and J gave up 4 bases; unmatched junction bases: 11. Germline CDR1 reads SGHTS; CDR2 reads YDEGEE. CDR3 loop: CASSLLPGQPNQPQHF. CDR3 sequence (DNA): TGTGCCAGCAGCCTTTTACCGGGACAGCCGAATCAGCCCCAGCATTTT.

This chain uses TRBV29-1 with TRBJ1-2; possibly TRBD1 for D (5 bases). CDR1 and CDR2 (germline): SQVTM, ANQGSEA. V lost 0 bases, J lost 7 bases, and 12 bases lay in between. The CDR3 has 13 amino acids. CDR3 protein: CSVEEGARGGYTF. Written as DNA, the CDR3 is TGCAGCGTTGAAGAAGGGGCGCGGGGTGGCTACACCTTC.

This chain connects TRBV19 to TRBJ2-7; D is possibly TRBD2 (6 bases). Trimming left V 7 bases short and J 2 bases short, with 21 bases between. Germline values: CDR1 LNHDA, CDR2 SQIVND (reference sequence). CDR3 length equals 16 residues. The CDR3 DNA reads TGTGCCAGTACTATCCTCCCGCGGGACGAAACCTACGAGCAGTACTTC. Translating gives CASTILPRDETYEQYF.

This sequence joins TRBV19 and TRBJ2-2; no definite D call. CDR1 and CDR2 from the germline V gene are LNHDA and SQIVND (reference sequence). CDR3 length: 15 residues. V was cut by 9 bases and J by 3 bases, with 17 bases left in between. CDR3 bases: TGTGCCAGCCAACCTAAACGATCGTACACCGGGGAGCTGTTTTTT. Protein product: CASQPKRSYTGELFF.

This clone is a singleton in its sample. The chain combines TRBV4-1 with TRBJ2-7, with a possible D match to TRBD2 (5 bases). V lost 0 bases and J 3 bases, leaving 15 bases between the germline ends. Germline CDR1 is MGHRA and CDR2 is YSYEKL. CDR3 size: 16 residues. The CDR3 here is CASSQEYLAWGYEQYF. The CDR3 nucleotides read TGCGCCAGCAGCCAAGAGTATTTAGCGTGGGGCTACGAGCAGTACTTC.

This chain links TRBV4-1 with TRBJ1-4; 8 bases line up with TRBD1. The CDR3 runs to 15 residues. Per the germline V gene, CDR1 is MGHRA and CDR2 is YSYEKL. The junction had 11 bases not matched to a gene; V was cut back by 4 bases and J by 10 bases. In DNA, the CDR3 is TGCGCCAGCAGCCCAGACCTCGGACAGGGAGGAAAACTGTTTTTT. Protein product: CASSPDLGQGGKLFF.

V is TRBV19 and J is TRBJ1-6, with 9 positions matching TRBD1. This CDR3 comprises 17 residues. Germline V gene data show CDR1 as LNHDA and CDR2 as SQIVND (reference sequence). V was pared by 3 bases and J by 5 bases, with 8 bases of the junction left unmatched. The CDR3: CASSIGTGRPDNSPLHF. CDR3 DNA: TGTGCCAGTAGTATCGGGACAGGGAGGCCCGATAATTCACCCCTCCACTTT. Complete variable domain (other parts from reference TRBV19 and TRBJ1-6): DGGITQSPKYLFRKEGQNVTLSCEQNLNHDAMYWYRQDPGQGLRLIYYSQIVNDFQKGDIAEGYSVSREKKESFPLTVTSAQKNPTAFYLCASSIGTGRPDNSPLHFGNGTRLTVT.

The CDR3 nucleotides read TGTGCCAGCAGCGCAGGGGGCAGCCCTGTGGGAGAGACCCAGTACTTC. Residues: CASSAGGSPVGETQYF. The V and J genes are TRBV11-2 and TRBJ2-5; TRBD1 matches 8 bases. CDR3 length: 16 amino acids. Germline loops: CDR1 SGHAT, CDR2 FQNNGV. V lost 5 bases, J lost 4 bases, and 12 bases stayed unmatched.

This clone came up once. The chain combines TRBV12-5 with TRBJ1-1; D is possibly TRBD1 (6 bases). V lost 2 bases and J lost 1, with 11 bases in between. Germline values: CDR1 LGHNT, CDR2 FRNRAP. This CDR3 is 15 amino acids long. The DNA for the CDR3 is TGTGCTAGTGGTTTGACAGGGTTCGGGAACACTGAAGCTTTCTTT. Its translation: CASGLTGFGNTEAFF.

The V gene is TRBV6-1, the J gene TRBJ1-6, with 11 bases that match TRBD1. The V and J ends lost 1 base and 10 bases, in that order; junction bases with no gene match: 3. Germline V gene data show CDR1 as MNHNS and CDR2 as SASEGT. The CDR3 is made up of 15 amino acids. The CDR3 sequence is CASSEGDRGTSPLHF. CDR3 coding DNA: TGTGCCAGCAGTGAAGGGGACAGGGGGACATCACCCCTCCACTTT.

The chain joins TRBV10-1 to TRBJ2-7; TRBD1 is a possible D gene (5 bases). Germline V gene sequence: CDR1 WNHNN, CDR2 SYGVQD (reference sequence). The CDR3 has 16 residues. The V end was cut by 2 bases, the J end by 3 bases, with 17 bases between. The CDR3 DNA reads TGCGCCAGCAGTGAGAGGTTGGTGGACAATTTCTACGAGCAGTACTTC. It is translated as CASSERLVDNFYEQYF.

The DNA of the CDR3 is TGTGCCAGAAGCCTAAAAGAGCGGAACAGCTCCTACGAGCAGTACTTC. It is translated as CARSLKERNSSYEQYF. The chain employs TRBV5-3 and TRBJ2-7, with D possibly matching TRBD2 (5 bases). TRBV5-3 belongs to the ORF category, with a function that is uncertain. The V gene lost 4 bases and the J gene lost 0 bases, with 17 bases spanning the gap. The CDR3 is made up of 16 amino acids.

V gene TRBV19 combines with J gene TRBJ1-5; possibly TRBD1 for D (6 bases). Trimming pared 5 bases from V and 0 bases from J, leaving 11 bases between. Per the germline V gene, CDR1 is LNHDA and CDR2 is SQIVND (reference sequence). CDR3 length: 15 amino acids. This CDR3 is CASSPPTGSNQPQHF. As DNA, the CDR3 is TGTGCCAGTAGTCCACCGACAGGTAGCAATCAGCCCCAGCATTTT.